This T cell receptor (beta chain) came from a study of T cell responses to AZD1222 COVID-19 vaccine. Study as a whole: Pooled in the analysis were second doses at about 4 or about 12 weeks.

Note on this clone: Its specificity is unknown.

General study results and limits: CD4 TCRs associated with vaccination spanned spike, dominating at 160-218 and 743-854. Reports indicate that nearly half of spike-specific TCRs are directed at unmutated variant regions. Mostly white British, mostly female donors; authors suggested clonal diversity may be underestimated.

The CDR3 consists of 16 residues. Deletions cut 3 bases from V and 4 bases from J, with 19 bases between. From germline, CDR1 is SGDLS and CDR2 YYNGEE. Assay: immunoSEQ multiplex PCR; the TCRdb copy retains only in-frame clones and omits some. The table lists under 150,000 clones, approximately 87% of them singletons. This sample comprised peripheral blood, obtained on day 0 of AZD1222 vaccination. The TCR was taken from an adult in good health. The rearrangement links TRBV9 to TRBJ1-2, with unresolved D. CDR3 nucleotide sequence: TGTGCCAGCAGCGCGGACCACCGGGCGCCGGGCTATGGCTACACCTTC. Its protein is CASSADHRAPGYGYTF.